Below are 21 T cell receptor beta chains sequenced from a single sample in a study of blood T cell repertoires in COVID-19. Assay used: immunoSEQ multiplex PCR; TCRdb lists only in-frame clones, some missing. In the table there are 200,000 to 250,000 clones, approximately 83% of which are singletons. The sequenced sample consisted of peripheral blood. These TCRs come from a man older than 75 with acute or convalescent COVID-19.

The gene calls are TRBV5-8 and TRBJ2-1; 7 bases align to TRBD2. The CDR3 contains 16 residues. Germline V gene sequence: CDR1 SGHTS, CDR2 YDEGEE. Germline trimming cut 4 bases from V and 7 bases from J; bases unmatched to any gene: 14. CDR3 loop: CASSHLRGVMRNEQFF. The CDR3 region has the DNA TGTGCCAGCAGCCACCTTCGGGGGGTAATGCGGAATGAGCAGTTCTTC.

This chain links TRBV20-1 with TRBJ1-2; TRBD1 matches at 11 bases. CDR1 is DFQATT, CDR2 SNEGSKA, per germline (reference sequence). Trimming removed 7 bases from V and 8 bases from J; junction bases left unmatched: 3. The CDR3 has 11 residues. CDR3 bases: TGCAGTGGGACAGGGGGCATGGGCTACACCTTC. Residues: CSGTGGMGYTF.

The count of this clone is one. The rearrangement links TRBV19 to TRBJ1-2, with D uncertain. The CDR3 covers 14 residues. V was shortened by 5 bases and J by 3 bases, with 13 bases between the two germline ends. Germline CDR1 LNHDA, CDR2 SQIVND (reference sequence). CDR3 coding DNA: TGTGCCAGTAGTTCCGCCAGCGGATACTATGGCTACACCTTC. Amino acid sequence: CASSSASGYYGYTF.

This clone was counted once. The rearrangement uses TRBV9 and TRBJ1-6; D unresolved. Trimming left V 0 bases short and J 7 bases short, with 8 bases between. Looked up from germline, CDR1 is SGDLS and CDR2 is YYNGEE. The CDR3 sequence is 14 residues long. The CDR3 DNA reads TGTGCCAGCAGCGTAGGAGGGAGCAATTCACCCCTCCACTTT. Its protein product is CASSVGGSNSPLHF.

This chain joins TRBV4-2 and TRBJ2-3, with 8 bases aligning to TRBD1. This CDR3 contains 16 residues. Germline CDR1 is LGHNA and CDR2 is YNFKEQ. J lost 3 bases, V lost 6 bases, and 11 bases had no gene match. CDR3 sequence reads: CASSPIGTGLTDTQYF. CDR3 bases: TGTGCCAGCAGTCCAATCGGGACAGGACTAACAGATACGCAGTATTTT.

The sample holds one count of this clone. The chain joins TRBV5-1 to TRBJ2-3, with D possibly matching TRBD1 (5 bases). The CDR3 has 15 amino acids. Germline CDR1 SGHRS, CDR2 YFSETQ. V was cut by 2 bases and J by 0 bases, with 10 bases left in between. The CDR3 DNA is TGCGCCAGCAGCTTATTAGGACATAGCACAGATACGCAGTATTTT. This encodes CASSLLGHSTDTQYF.

This clone rates as medium-sized (0.01 to 0.1%). The chain combines TRBV5-1 with TRBJ2-7; D may be TRBD1 (6 bases). CDR1 and CDR2 (germline): SGHRS, YFSETQ. The CDR3 length is 13 residues. The germline V and J ends were trimmed by 8 bases and 0 bases, with 12 bases remaining between them. The CDR3 sequence: CASTGFSSYEQYF. CDR3 coding DNA: TGCGCCAGTACAGGGTTCAGCTCCTACGAGCAGTACTTC.

V gene TRBV10-3 combines with J gene TRBJ1-2, with 7 bases that match TRBD1. Germline CDR1 and CDR2: ENHRY and SYGVKD. Trimming at V came to 2 bases and at J to 0 bases, leaving 6 bases not matched to a gene. The length of the CDR3 is 16 residues. The CDR3 bases are TGTGCCATCAGTGAGGTTTGGGACAGCACTAACTATGGCTACACCTTC. Translation gives CAISEVWDSTNYGYTF.

This chain connects TRBV27 to TRBJ2-7; 8 bases are shared with TRBD2. V shed 6 bases, J shed 0 bases, and the junction held 7 bases outside the gene matches. In germline, CDR1 is MNHEY, CDR2 SMNVEV (reference sequence). The CDR3 totals 15 residues. In DNA, the CDR3 is TGTGCCAGCAGAGACCTAGCGGGCGGCTCCTACGAGCAGTACTTC. Translating it yields CASRDLAGGSYEQYF.

The chain has TRBV9 and TRBJ2-7; the D gene is possibly TRBD1 (5 bases). The CDR3 spans 15 residues. Trimming stripped 0 bases from V and 6 bases from J, with 16 bases between. Germline CDR1 SGDLS, CDR2 YYNGEE. Written as DNA, the CDR3 is TGTGCCAGCAGCGTAGCAGGGATGATCCCGACCGAGCAGTACTTC. This translates into CASSVAGMIPTEQYF.

The rearrangement joins TRBV6-6 to TRBJ2-2; D may be TRBD2 (6 bases). The CDR3 is 13 amino acids. Germline CDR1 reads MNHNY; CDR2 reads SVGAGI (reference sequence). V shed 6 bases and J shed 10 bases, with 15 bases lying between them. The CDR3, as DNA: TGTGCCAGCAGGCCCGGGACTGGAGAGGAGCTGTTTTTT. This codes for CASRPGTGEELFF.

This chain links TRBV10-1 with TRBJ1-5, with D perhaps TRBD1 (5 bases). There are 18 residues in the CDR3. The germline gives CDR1 WNHNN, CDR2 SYGVQD (reference sequence). Trimming pared 8 bases from V and 0 bases from J, leaving 23 bases between. The CDR3 sequence is CASSYLGRGEYSNQPQHF. DNA for the CDR3: TGCGCCAGCTCATACCTAGGCCGGGGGGAATATAGCAATCAGCCCCAGCATTTT.

This clone was counted between two and nine times. This sequence joins TRBV11-2 and TRBJ2-1, with 12 positions matching TRBD2. Germline assignment: CDR1 SGHAT and CDR2 FQNNGV. This CDR3 is 15 amino acids long. Trimming cost V 4 bases and J 7 bases; bases outside gene matches: 5. CDR3: CASSYLAGGPNEQFF. DNA of the CDR3: TGTGCCAGCAGCTACCTAGCGGGGGGGCCGAATGAGCAGTTCTTC. The full variable domain, its missing parts supplied by reference TRBV11-2 and TRBJ2-1, is EAGVAQSPRYKIIEKRQSVAFWCNPISGHATLYWYQQILGQGPKLLIQFQNNGVVDDSQLPKDRFSAERLKGVDSTLKIQPAKLEDSAVYLCASSYLAGGPNEQFFGPGTRLTVL.

The chain combines TRBV5-5 with TRBJ2-7; TRBD2 is a possible D gene (5 bases). The germline V gene has CDR1 SGHKS and CDR2 YYEKEE (reference sequence). The CDR3 runs to 14 residues. V was cut by 4 bases and J by 3 bases, with 14 bases left in between. This CDR3 reads CASSVEGLIYEQYF. CDR3 DNA: TGTGCCAGCAGCGTTGAGGGTTTGATCTACGAGCAGTACTTC.

The chain carries TRBV9 and TRBJ2-2; TRBD2 matches 7 bases. V lost 1 base to trimming and J lost 4 bases; unmatched junction nucleotides: 10. Per germline, CDR1 SGDLS and CDR2 YYNGEE. CDR3 length: 17 residues. The CDR3 DNA is TGTGCCAGCAGCGTAAGGGTTGGGAGGGGAAGCACCGGGGAGCTGTTTTTT. Residues: CASSVRVGRGSTGELFF.

V is TRBV20-1 and J is TRBJ2-3; 12 bases line up with TRBD1. CDR1 and CDR2 (germline): DFQATT, SNEGSKA (reference sequence). There are 14 residues in the CDR3. V shed 3 bases, J shed 7 bases, and the junction held 5 bases outside the gene matches. CDR3 protein: CSASGTGGTNTQYF. The CDR3 DNA sequence: TGCAGTGCTAGTGGGACAGGGGGCACGAATACGCAGTATTTT.

V is TRBV11-2 and J is TRBJ1-4, with D perhaps TRBD1 (5 bases). Germline values: CDR1 SGHAT, CDR2 FQNNGV. The CDR3 spans 14 residues. Trimming took off 0 bases at V and 16 bases at J, with 18 bases between the two ends. The chain's CDR3 is CASSLDRRAARGFF. DNA of the CDR3: TGTGCCAGCAGCTTAGATCGGAGGGCCGCGAGGGGGTTTTTT.

The chain is built from TRBV6-6 and TRBJ2-1; 7 nucleotides align to TRBD2. The germline CDR1 and CDR2 sequences are MNHNY and SVGAGI (reference sequence). The CDR3 is 15 residues long. V was pared by 0 bases and J by 9 bases, with 8 bases of the junction left unmatched. The CDR3 nucleotides are TGTGCCAGCAGTTACTCCACCACCGGGGGGAGTGAGCAGTTCTTC. This encodes CASSYSTTGGSEQFF.

The chain joins TRBV18 to TRBJ1-2; 9 positions agree with TRBD1. Germline V gene sequence: CDR1 KGHSH, CDR2 LQKENI. Trimming removed 0 bases from V and 9 bases from J; junction bases left unmatched: 8. The CDR3 has 15 residues. CDR3 residues: CASSPPRWDRASYTF. The DNA for the CDR3 is TGTGCCAGCTCACCACCCCGATGGGACAGGGCAAGCTACACCTTC.

About this clone: Other nucleotide sequences from this sample produce the same CDR3. The CDR3 DNA sequence: TGCGCCAGCAGCTTGGCTAGCGGTAGCTACGAGCAGTACTTC. Residues: CASSLASGSYEQYF. This chain links TRBV5-1 with TRBJ2-7; 7 bases map to TRBD2. The V segment lost 0 bases and the J segment 3 bases; nucleotides outside the gene matches: 3. The germline CDR1 and CDR2 sequences are SGHRS and YFSETQ. The CDR3 totals 14 residues.

The chain recombines TRBV5-8 with TRBJ1-2; D call uncertain. The germline gives CDR1 SGHTS, CDR2 YDEGEE. Trimming left V 1 base short and J 5 bases short, with 9 bases between. The CDR3 covers 13 residues. The CDR3 nucleotides are TGTGCCAGCAGCTTGCGGTCTCCTTATGGCTACACCTTC. Its protein product is CASSLRSPYGYTF.